Listed below are T cell receptor beta chains from one sample, sequenced in a study of T cells in Graves' hyperthyroidism and ophthalmopathy. TCRdb re-called the multiplex PCR reads with MiXCR, one entry per CDR3 protein. The data contain about 360,000 distinct CDR3 sequences, about 13% of them singletons. The sample consisted of blood. These receptors came from a man in his thirties or forties with Graves' hyperthyroidism that later progressed to Graves' ophthalmopathy. CDR3s include the opening cysteine and the closing phenylalanine or tryptophan. Fields, in order: clone size, V gene, J gene, D gene, CDR3 DNA, CDR3 protein. D genes are given only for firm matches. Clone sizes are given selectively: once, few, many, or a class where the clone is expanded.

>-|TRBV7-2|TRBJ2-4|-
TGTGCCAGCAGCCCGACGGTAGCCAAAAACATTCAGTACTTC
CASSPTVAKNIQYF
>few|TRBV7-2|TRBJ2-6|-
TGTGCCAGCAGCTTAGGCAGAAGATCTGGGGCCAACGTCCTGACTTTC
CASSLGRRSGANVLTF
>many|TRBV6-5|TRBJ2-5|TRBD1
TGTGCCAGCAGTTACGACCGGGACAGGGGTGGCCAAGAGACCCAGTACTTC
CASSYDRDRGGQETQYF
>many|TRBV7-8|TRBJ2-2|-
TGTGCCAGCAGCTTACAACAAAACACCGGGGAGCTGTTTTTT
CASSLQQNTGELFF
>-|TRBV6-1|TRBJ2-5|-
TGTGCCAGCAGTGAAGCGCCGATGTCACAGACCCAAGAGACCCAGTACTTC
CASSEAPMSQTQETQYF
>few|TRBV3-1|TRBJ2-4|TRBD1
TGTGCCAGCAGCGACCGGGACAGAGGCTACATTCAGTACTTC
CASSDRDRGYIQYF
>-|TRBV7-8|TRBJ2-1|TRBD2
TGTGCCAGCAGGCGGGACGGGGGGGCCGTTCCTGAGCAGTTCTTC
CASRRDGGAVPEQFF
>-|TRBV11-3|TRBJ2-1|TRBD2
TGTGCCAGCAGCTTAGCAAGCGGGGGTAGCACCTACAATGAGCAGTTCTTC
CASSLASGGSTYNEQFF
>few|TRBV5-6|TRBJ1-5|-
TGTGCCAGCAGCTTGTGGTTCAGTTACAATCAGCCCCAGCATTTT
CASSLWFSYNQPQHF
>many|TRBV2|TRBJ2-5|TRBD2
TGTGCCAGCAGTGAAGCAGGTAGCGGGACCCTCCAAGAGACCCAGTACTTC
CASSEAGSGTLQETQYF
>many|TRBV28|TRBJ2-7|TRBD2
TGTGCCAGCAGCTCGGGCGGGGGGCGCGTCTACGAGCAGTACTTC
CASSSGGGRVYEQYF
>-|TRBV20-1|TRBJ2-2|-
TGCAGTGCTATGCCTAGAGATAGGGGGGAGCTGTTTTTT
CSAMPRDRGELFF
>few|TRBV20-1|TRBJ2-2|TRBD2
TGCAGTGCTAGTTTAGCGGGGGGGACCACCGGGGAGCTGTTTTTT
CSASLAGGTTGELFF
>few|TRBV12-5|TRBJ2-1|-
TGTGCTAGTGGTTTGTTGGAGTTTGAGCAGTTCTTC
CASGLLEFEQFF
>many|TRBV10-2|TRBJ2-7|-
TGCGCCAGCGGCATAAAAGACCGAGGTAGTACCTACGAGCAGTACTTC
CASGIKDRGSTYEQYF
>-|TRBV9|TRBJ2-3|TRBD2
TGTGCCAGCAGCGTAGGGGGGGGTACGCAGTATTTT
CASSVGGGTQYF
>-|TRBV29-1|TRBJ2-3|-
TGCAGCGTTGACCGGCCAAGGGCTGATACGCAGTATTTT
CSVDRPRADTQYF
>many|TRBV28|TRBJ2-1|TRBD1
TGTGCCAGCAGTCCACCGGGACAGGGGTCGGGCAATGAGCAGTTCTTC
CASSPPGQGSGNEQFF
>many|TRBV7-9|TRBJ2-3|-
TGTGCCAGCAGCTCTGAAAGGGACACAGATACGCAGTATTTT
CASSSERDTDTQYF
>-|TRBV12-3/TRBV12-4|TRBJ1-1|TRBD1
TGTGCCAGCAGTCCCAGGACAGGAAGTAACACTGAAGCTTCCTTT
CASSPRTGSNTEASF
>few|TRBV15|TRBJ2-6|TRBD1
TGTGCCACCAGCAGAGACTGGAACAGGGGGCGCGCTGGGGCCAACGTCCTGACTTTC
CATSRDWNRGRAGANVLTF
>many|TRBV30|TRBJ2-7|-
TGTGCCTGGAGTCCTGGGGGCGGCTACGAGCAGTACTTC
CAWSPGGGYEQYF
>many|TRBV12-3/TRBV12-4|TRBJ1-5|TRBD1
TGTGCCAGCAGCGACAACAGGGGGCCTCAGCCCCAGCATTTT
CASSDNRGPQPQHF
>many|TRBV28|TRBJ2-3|TRBD1
TGTGCCAGCAGACCCACTGACAGGGGATACACAGATACGCAGTATTTT
CASRPTDRGYTDTQYF
>many|TRBV6-1|TRBJ1-1|-
TGTGCCAGCAGAAGAGGGGGGACCGTGAACACTGAAGCTTTCTTT
CASRRGGTVNTEAFF
>few|TRBV3-1|TRBJ2-7|-
TGTGCCAGCAGCCATTGGGGGCAGAATTCAGCCTACGAGCAGTACTTC
CASSHWGQNSAYEQYF
>many|TRBV12-3/TRBV12-4|TRBJ2-6|TRBD1
TGTGCCAGCACCTCACAGGGGATTGCTCTGAGGGCCAACGTCCTGACTTTC
CASTSQGIALRANVLTF
>-|TRBV7-9|TRBJ2-7|-
TGTGCCAGCAGTGTGGGCAGCTTAACCTACGAGCAGTACTTC
CASSVGSLTYEQYF
>-|TRBV6-9|TRBJ2-7|-
TGTGCCAGCAGTTACGTGAACAGGGGGGGATCTGATTCCTTCGAGCAGTACTTC
CASSYVNRGGSDSFEQYF
>many|TRBV28|TRBJ2-2|TRBD1
TGTGCCAGCAGGCCACAGGGGTCCCCGAACACCGGGGAGCTGTTTTTT
CASRPQGSPNTGELFF
>many|TRBV7-4|TRBJ1-2|-
TGTGCCAGCCGTCCATGGGGACACTCTAACTATGGCTACACCTTC
CASRPWGHSNYGYTF
>many|TRBV11-3|TRBJ2-7|-
TGTGCCAGCAGCTTAGAGTTTGCCTACGAGCAGTACTTC
CASSLEFAYEQYF
>few|TRBV19|TRBJ2-3|-
TGTGCCAGTAGGTTTGGGCGGGACCCCCCCACAGATACGCAGTATTTT
CASRFGRDPPTDTQYF
>few|TRBV28|TRBJ2-4|-
TGTGCCAGCACCGGGGCGGGGGCCAAAAACATTCAGTACTTC
CASTGAGAKNIQYF
>few|TRBV6-1|TRBJ2-7|-
TGTGCCAGCAGGTTTAGCTCGGGATACGAGCAGTGCTTC
CASRFSSGYEQCF
>-|TRBV10-3|TRBJ2-5|-
TGTGCCATCAGTGATAAGGGGCTGGAGACCCAGTACTTC
CAISDKGLETQYF
>-|TRBV19|TRBJ2-1|TRBD2
TGTGCCAGTAGCGGACTAGCGGGGAGGGATGAGCAGTTCTTC
CASSGLAGRDEQFF
>few|TRBV4-1|TRBJ1-5|-
TGCGCCAGCTGCCCCCAGGCGGGGCAGCCCCAGCATTTT
CASCPQAGQPQHF
>many|TRBV7-9|TRBJ1-2|TRBD1
TGTGCCAGCAGCTTATGGACAGGATCGCGCCCATCTAACTATGGCTACACCTTC
CASSLWTGSRPSNYGYTF
>few|TRBV29-1|TRBJ2-7|TRBD2
TGCAGCGTTGAAGACCGTTCGACTAGCGGGGGTTCCTACGAGCAGTACTTC
CSVEDRSTSGGSYEQYF
>-|TRBV13|TRBJ2-7|-
TGTGCCAGCAGCTTCCCGGGAGTAGGGCTAGGGGAGCAGTACTTC
CASSFPGVGLGEQYF
>-|TRBV5-5|TRBJ1-6|-
TGTGCCAGCAGCTCCGGGACTAATAATTCACCCCTCCACTTT
CASSSGTNNSPLHF
>many|TRBV27|TRBJ2-3|-
TGTGCCAGCAGTCGATACACAGATACGCAGTATTTT
CASSRYTDTQYF
>many|TRBV12-3/TRBV12-4|TRBJ1-2|-
TGTGCCAGCAGTTTAAAATACGTCTATGGCTACACCTTC
CASSLKYVYGYTF
>many|TRBV6-1|TRBJ2-2|TRBD1
TGTGCCAGCACCCCCGACAGGGCTGTAGGGACCGGGGAGCTGTTTTTT
CASTPDRAVGTGELFF
>few|TRBV18|TRBJ1-5|TRBD1
TGTGCCAGCTCTGTTGACAGGGTAAATCAGCCCCAGCATTTT
CASSVDRVNQPQHF
>many|TRBV7-3|TRBJ1-5|-
TGTGCCAGCAGCTTAACGAGGGGTCAGCCCCAGCATTTT
CASSLTRGQPQHF
>few|TRBV10-3|TRBJ1-4|TRBD1
TGTGCCATCAGTGAACAGGGGGCCGCTAATGAAAAACTGTTTTTT
CAISEQGAANEKLFF
>many|TRBV27|TRBJ1-2|-
TGTGCCAGCATCATACCGGACAGCTATGGCTACACCTTC
CASIIPDSYGYTF
>few|TRBV7-3|TRBJ2-7|TRBD2
TGTGCCAGCAGCTTTATCCCTAGCGGGGGGCCCTCCTACGAGCAGTACTTC
CASSFIPSGGPSYEQYF
>-|TRBV10-2|TRBJ2-7|-
TGCGCCAGCACAGGCGGACAAACTAGAGTTGCCTACGAGCAGTACTTC
CASTGGQTRVAYEQYF
>few|TRBV7-2|TRBJ2-3|TRBD2
TGTGCCAGCAGCTTAAGGGGACTACCTAGCACAGATACGCAGTATTTT
CASSLRGLPSTDTQYF
>many|TRBV28|TRBJ1-2|-
TGTGCCAGCAGTGAGACGGCTAAAGGTGGCTACACCTTC
CASSETAKGGYTF